The clone carrying this TCR beta chain was counted many times. Its antigen is unknown. TCRdb processed the 5' RACE reads anew with MiXCR; each CDR3 protein has one entry. There are about 62,000 distinct CDR3 sequences in the sample; 4% to 6% occur only once, and 3.4% lies in the top ten. The data stem from a study of neurological immune-mediated disorders. Study results and limitations: No expanded-clone CDR3 amino acid sequence recurred across subjects, suggesting private TCR-beta repertoires. Falling below healthy controls, multiple sclerosis showed the least TCR clonal expansion, while HTLV-1-associated myelopathy showed the most.

CDR3 length equals 16 residues. Germline CDR1 and CDR2: LGHNA and YSLEER. Losses at the gene ends were 0 bases for V and 4 bases for J; bases not matched to a gene: 5. Sequencing was carried out using PBMCs. This TCR derives from a woman aged 45-65 years with multiple sclerosis. V is TRBV4-3 and J is TRBJ1-5; 8 bases are shared with TRBD1. In DNA, the CDR3 is TGCGCCAGCAGCCAAGAAGCAGGGGGCAATAATCAGCCCCAGCATTTT. This encodes CASSQEAGGNNQPQHF.